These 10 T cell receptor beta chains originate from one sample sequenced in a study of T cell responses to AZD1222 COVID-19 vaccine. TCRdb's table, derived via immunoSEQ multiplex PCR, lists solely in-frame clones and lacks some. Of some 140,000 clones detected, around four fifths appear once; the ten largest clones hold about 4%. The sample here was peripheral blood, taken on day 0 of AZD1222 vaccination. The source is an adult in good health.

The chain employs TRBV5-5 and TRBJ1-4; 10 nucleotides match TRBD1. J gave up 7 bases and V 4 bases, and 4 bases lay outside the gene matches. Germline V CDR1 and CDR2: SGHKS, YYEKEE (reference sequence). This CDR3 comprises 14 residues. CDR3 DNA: TGTGCCAGCAGCCCGGGACAGGGGTTTGAAAAACTGTTTTTT. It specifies CASSPGQGFEKLFF.

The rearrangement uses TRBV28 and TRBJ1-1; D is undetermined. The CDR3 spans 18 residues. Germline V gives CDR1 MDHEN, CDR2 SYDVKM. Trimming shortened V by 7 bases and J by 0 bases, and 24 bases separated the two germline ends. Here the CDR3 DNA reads TGTGCCAGCAATTCCGCCAGGCGGACCCGTGCTTTGAACACTGAAGCTTTCTTT. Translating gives CASNSARRTRALNTEAFF.

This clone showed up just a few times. The CDR3 sequence: CATAQGKLAYEQYF. The CDR3 DNA is TGTGCCACAGCCCAGGGAAAACTAGCCTACGAGCAGTACTTC. The chain employs TRBV6-5 and TRBJ2-7; D assignment may be TRBD1 or TRBD2 (5 bases each). The length of the CDR3 is 14 residues. Germline V gene data show CDR1 as MNHEY and CDR2 as SVGAGI. Trimming stripped 10 bases from V and 2 bases from J, with 18 bases between.

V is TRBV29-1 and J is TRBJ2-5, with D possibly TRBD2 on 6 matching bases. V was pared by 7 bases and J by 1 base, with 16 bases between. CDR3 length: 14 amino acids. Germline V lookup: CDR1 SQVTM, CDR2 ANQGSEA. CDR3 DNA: TGCAGCGCCAGCCTAGGAGGGAGCCAAGAGACCCAGTACTTC. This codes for CSASLGGSQETQYF.

CDR3 region: CASSLTSTENYGYTF. CDR3 nucleotide sequence: TGTGCCAGCAGCTTGACTTCGACAGAAAACTATGGCTACACCTTC. The chain combines TRBV7-2 with TRBJ1-2; maybe TRBD1 (5 bases). V was shortened by 3 bases and J by 2 bases, with 13 bases between the two germline ends. The CDR3 sequence is 15 residues long. The germline V gene has CDR1 SGHTA and CDR2 FQGNSA.

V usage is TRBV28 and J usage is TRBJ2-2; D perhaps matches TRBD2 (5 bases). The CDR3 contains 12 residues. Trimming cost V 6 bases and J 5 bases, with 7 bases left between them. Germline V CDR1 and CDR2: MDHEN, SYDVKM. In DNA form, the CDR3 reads TGTGCCAGCAGCCCGGGGACCGGGGAGCTGTTTTTT. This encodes CASSPGTGELFF.

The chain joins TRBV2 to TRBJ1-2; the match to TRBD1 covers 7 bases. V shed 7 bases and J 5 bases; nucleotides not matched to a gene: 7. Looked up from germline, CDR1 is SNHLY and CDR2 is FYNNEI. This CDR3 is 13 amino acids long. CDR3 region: CASNPGTEYGYTF. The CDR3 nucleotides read TGTGCCAGCAACCCCGGGACAGAGTATGGCTACACCTTC.

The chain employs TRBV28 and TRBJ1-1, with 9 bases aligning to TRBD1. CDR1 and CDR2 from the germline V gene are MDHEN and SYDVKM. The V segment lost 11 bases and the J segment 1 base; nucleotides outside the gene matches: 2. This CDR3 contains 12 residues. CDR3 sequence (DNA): TGTGCCGGACAGGGGAGGAACACTGAAGCTTTCTTT. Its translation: CAGQGRNTEAFF.

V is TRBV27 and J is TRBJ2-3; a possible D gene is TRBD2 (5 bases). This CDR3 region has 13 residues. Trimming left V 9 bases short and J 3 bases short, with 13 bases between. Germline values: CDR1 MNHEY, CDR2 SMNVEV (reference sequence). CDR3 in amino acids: CASASPGTDTQYF. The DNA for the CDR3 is TGTGCCAGTGCCTCTCCGGGAACAGATACGCAGTATTTT.

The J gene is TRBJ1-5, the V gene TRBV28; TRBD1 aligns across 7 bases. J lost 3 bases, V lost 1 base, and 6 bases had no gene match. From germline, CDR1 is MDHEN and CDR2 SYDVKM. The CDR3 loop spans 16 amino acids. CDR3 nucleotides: TGTGCCAGCAGTTTATCCACAGGGGTGTCCAATCAGCCCCAGCATTTT. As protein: CASSLSTGVSNQPQHF.